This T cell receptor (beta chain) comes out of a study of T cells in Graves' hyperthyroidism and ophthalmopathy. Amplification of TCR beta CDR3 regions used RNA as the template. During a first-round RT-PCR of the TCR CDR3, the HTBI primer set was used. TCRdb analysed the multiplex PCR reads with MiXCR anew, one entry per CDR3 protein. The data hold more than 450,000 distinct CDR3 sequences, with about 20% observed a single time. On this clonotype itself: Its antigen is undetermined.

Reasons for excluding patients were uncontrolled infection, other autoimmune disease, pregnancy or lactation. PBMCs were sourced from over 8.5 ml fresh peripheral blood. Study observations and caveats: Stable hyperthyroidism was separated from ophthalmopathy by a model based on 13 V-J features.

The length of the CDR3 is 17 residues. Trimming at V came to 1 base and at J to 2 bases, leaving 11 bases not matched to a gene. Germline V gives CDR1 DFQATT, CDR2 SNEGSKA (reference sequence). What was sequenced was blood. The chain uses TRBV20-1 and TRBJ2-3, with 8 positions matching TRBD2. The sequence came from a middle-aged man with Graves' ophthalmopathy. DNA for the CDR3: TGCAGTGCTAGAGTGAACGTAGCGGGATCCTACACAGATACGCAGTATTTT. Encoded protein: CSARVNVAGSYTDTQYF.